These 4 T cell receptor beta chains were all obtained from the same sample, sequenced in a study of T cells in Graves' hyperthyroidism and ophthalmopathy. Template material for amplifying TCR beta CDR3 regions consisted of RNA transcripts. With the HTBI primer set, the TCR CDR3 went through a first round of RT-PCR. MiXCR, applied by TCRdb to the multiplex PCR reads, yields one record per CDR3 protein. In the table there are some 370,000 distinct CDR3 sequences, about an eighth of which are singletons. The source material was blood. These receptors originate from a man over 45 with Graves' ophthalmopathy.

Many counts were recorded for this clonotype. The chain couples TRBV29-1 to TRBJ2-1; 9 bases map to TRBD1. CDR3 length: 18 amino acids. J lost 1 base, V lost 1 base, and 11 bases had no gene match. CDR1 is SQVTM, CDR2 ANQGSEA, per germline. The CDR3 loop is CSVEGRTGDEASYNEQFF. The CDR3 DNA follows: TGCAGCGTTGAAGGTAGGACAGGGGATGAGGCTTCCTACAATGAGCAGTTCTTC.

The chain uses TRBV5-5 and TRBJ2-4, with TRBD2 as a possible D gene (5 bases). CDR1 is SGHKS, CDR2 YYEKEE, per germline (reference sequence). V lost 7 bases to trimming and J lost 4 bases, with 9 bases between them. The CDR3 consists of 12 residues. As DNA, the CDR3 is TGTGCCAGCCAGAGGAGGAAAAACATTCAGTACTTC. Amino acids: CASQRRKNIQYF.

This clonotype was observed many times. The rearrangement uses TRBV7-6 and TRBJ2-1; D is undetermined. V dropped 2 bases and J dropped 9 bases, with 5 bases sitting between them. The CDR3 runs 11 residues. Germline CDR1 is SGHVS and CDR2 is FNYEAQ. CDR3 DNA sequence: TGTGCCAGCAGCTTAACAACTGAGCAGTTCTTC. This translates into CASSLTTEQFF.

This clonotype was observed at least ten times. The V gene is TRBV12-3 or TRBV12-4, the J gene TRBJ2-1, with 8 bases aligning to TRBD2. The CDR3 runs to 16 residues. After removal of 3 bases from V and 5 bases from J, the junction contained 9 bases not matched to a gene. CDR3 amino acids: CASSFRTGGIHNEQFF. The CDR3 region has the DNA TGTGCCAGCAGTTTCCGGACGGGAGGGATCCACAATGAGCAGTTCTTC.